This TCR beta chain originates from a study of blood T cell repertoires in COVID-19. Produced via immunoSEQ multiplex PCR; TCRdb's table is partial and in-frame only. The sample consists of about 300,000 clones, under 90% of them appearing once. The receptor's source is a woman aged 30 to 39 with COVID-19, enrolled during active disease. Input material: peripheral blood.

This CDR3 reads CAWNAGGTANTGELFF. In DNA form, the CDR3 reads TGTGCCTGGAACGCGGGAGGGACAGCCAACACCGGGGAGCTGTTTTTT. The chain is built from TRBV30 and TRBJ2-2; 9 bases match TRBD2. The CDR3 is 16 amino acids. Germline values: CDR1 GTSNPN, CDR2 SVGIG (reference sequence). Losses at the gene ends were 4 bases for V and 2 bases for J; bases not matched to a gene: 8.